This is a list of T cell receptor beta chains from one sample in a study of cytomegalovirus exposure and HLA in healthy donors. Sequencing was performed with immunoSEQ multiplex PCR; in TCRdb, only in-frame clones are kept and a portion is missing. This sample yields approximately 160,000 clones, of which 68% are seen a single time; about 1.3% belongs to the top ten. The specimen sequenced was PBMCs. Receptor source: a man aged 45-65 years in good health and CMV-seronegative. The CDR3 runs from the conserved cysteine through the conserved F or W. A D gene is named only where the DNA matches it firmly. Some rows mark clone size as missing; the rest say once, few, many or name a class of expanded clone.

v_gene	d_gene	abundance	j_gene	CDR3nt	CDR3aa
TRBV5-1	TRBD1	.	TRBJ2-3	TGCGCCACCACCGGGACAGGGGGTACAGATACGCAGTATTTT	CATTGTGGTDTQYF
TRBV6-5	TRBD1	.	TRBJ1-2	TGTGCCAGCAGTTACGGACAGGCCGTCTTCTATGGCTACACCTTC	CASSYGQAVFYGYTF
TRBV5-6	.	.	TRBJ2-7	TGTGCCAGCAGCTTGCGGCAGGGTACCTACGAGCAGTACTTC	CASSLRQGTYEQYF
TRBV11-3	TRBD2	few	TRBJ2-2	TGTGCCAGCAGCTTAGGAGGGCTAGCGGGCACCGGGGAGCTGTTTTTT	CASSLGGLAGTGELFF
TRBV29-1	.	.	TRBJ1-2	TGCAGCGTGGGGCTGGCGGATAGCTACACCTTC	CSVGLADSYTF
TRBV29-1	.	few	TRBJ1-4	TGCAGCGTTGCCAGGGGCCTTAATGAAAAACTGTTTTTT	CSVARGLNEKLFF
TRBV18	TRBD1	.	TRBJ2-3	TGTGCCAGCTCCCTGAGCGGACAGGGGGGAGATACGCAGTATTTT	CASSLSGQGGDTQYF
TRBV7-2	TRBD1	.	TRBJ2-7	TGTGCCAGCAGCCCGGACAGGGGAGGAGGCTACGAGCAGTACTTC	CASSPDRGGGYEQYF
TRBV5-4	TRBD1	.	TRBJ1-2	TGTGCCAGCAGAAGACCGGGACAGACCTATGGCTACACCTTC	CASRRPGQTYGYTF
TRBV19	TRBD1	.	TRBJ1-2	TGTGCCAGTAGGATACAGGGGGCAGGCTATGGCTACACCTTC	CASRIQGAGYGYTF
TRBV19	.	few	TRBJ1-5	TGTGCCAGTAGTGAGGCTGGCGGAAGTCATCAGCCCCAGCATTTT	CASSEAGGSHQPQHF